This T cell receptor (beta chain) was sequenced for a study of neurological immune-mediated disorders. Study conclusions and caveats: Across subjects, expanded clones had no CDR3 amino acid sequences in common, pointing to private repertoires in all groups.

cDNA was made by 5'RACE with 10-nucleotide random UMIs. TCRdb recomputed calls from the 5' RACE reads with MiXCR, one row per CDR3 protein. Here the sample spans around 40,000 distinct CDR3 sequences, 6% to 7.5% being singletons. Sorted libraries were made with 900,000 to 1,000,000 CD4+ or CD8+ T cells. Many counts were recorded for this clonotype. Its antigen is not identified. The CDR3 contains 14 residues. Germline CDR1 is SGHTA and CDR2 is FQGNSA. V lost 5 bases and J lost 6; bases outside the gene matches: 8. This TCR came from a man aged 45-65 years in good health. Sequencing was carried out using CD4+ T cells from blood. The chain recombines TRBV7-2 with TRBJ2-3; 7 bases are shared with TRBD2. The chain's CDR3 is CASSRGVVVDTQYF. CDR3 coding DNA: TGTGCCAGCAGCCGGGGGGTGGTTGTCGATACGCAGTATTTT.